One and the same sample provided the 10 T cell receptor beta chains below, sequenced in a study of early T cells in non-severe SARS-CoV-2 infection. TCRdb passed the 5' RACE reads through MiXCR, listing each CDR3 protein once. This sample carries roughly 30,000 distinct CDR3 sequences, approximately 6% of them seen once, and the ten largest clones take 5.5% to 7%. Sequences were obtained from whole blood. The source of these receptors is an adult who was a healthcare worker with PCR-confirmed SARS-CoV-2 infection or an uninfected control (not recorded which).

This clonotype was seen repeatedly, ten times or more. The CDR3 spells CASSLDGRLYEQYF. The CDR3 DNA follows: TGCGCCAGCAGCTTGGATGGCAGGCTCTACGAGCAGTACTTC. The V and J genes are TRBV5-1 and TRBJ2-7; D remains unclear. This CDR3 contains 14 residues. Trimming removed 0 bases from V and 3 bases from J, with 10 bases in between. In germline, CDR1 is SGHRS, CDR2 YFSETQ. The whole variable domain, filled in from reference TRBV5-1 and TRBJ2-7, reads KAGVTQTPRYLIKTRGQQVTLSCSPISGHRSVSWYQQTPGQGLQFLFEYFSETQRNKGNFPGRFSGRQFSNSRSEMNVSTLELGDSALYLCASSLDGRLYEQYFGPGTRLTVT.

V and J are TRBV7-2 and TRBJ2-7; 8 nucleotides line up with TRBD2. V was pared by 4 bases and J by 1 base, with 9 bases of the junction left unmatched. Germline V CDR1 and CDR2: SGHTA, FQGNSA. The CDR3 runs 16 residues. DNA for the CDR3: TGTGCCAGCAGCTACACCGGGGGGGCCCTATCCTACGAGCAGTACTTC. Translation gives CASSYTGGALSYEQYF.

The rearrangement uses TRBV5-6 and TRBJ2-7, with 7 bases identical to TRBD1. Germline CDR1 is SGHDT and CDR2 is YYEEEE. The CDR3 is 15 amino acids. The V gene end was trimmed by 0 bases and the J gene end by 2 bases; junction bases not matched to a gene: 5. DNA for the CDR3: TGTGCCAGCAGCTTGGAGACAGGGTTTCCCTACGAGCAGTACTTC. Translation gives CASSLETGFPYEQYF.

The rearrangement joins TRBV6-2 or TRBV6-3 to TRBJ1-2; 8 nucleotides line up with TRBD1. The V and J ends lost 5 bases and 8 bases, in that order; junction bases with no gene match: 10. Germline assignment: CDR1 MNHEY and CDR2 SVGEGT. CDR3 length: 14 residues. The CDR3 nucleotides are TGTGCCAGCAGTACCGGGACAGGCTATGTGGGCTACACCTTC. It codes for CASSTGTGYVGYTF.

This clonotype has at least ten counts. The chain is built from TRBV7-2 and TRBJ2-7; no definite D call. V was trimmed by 5 bases and J by 0 bases, leaving 14 bases between them. CDR1 and CDR2 (germline): SGHTA, FQGNSA. This CDR3 has 15 residues. In nucleotides, the CDR3 is TGTGCCAGCAGCCCGCCCCCCGGCCTCTCCTACGAGCAGTACTTC. This codes for CASSPPPGLSYEQYF.

This clonotype was recorded at least ten times. The chain recombines TRBV27 with TRBJ2-1, with a tentative D call TRBD2 (5 bases). Deletions cut 5 bases from V and 4 bases from J, with 18 bases between. Germline-derived CDR1 and CDR2 are MNHEY and SMNVEV (reference sequence). The CDR3 is 16 residues long. The CDR3 here is CASSTSPGGWYNEQFF. DNA for the CDR3: TGTGCCAGCAGTACCAGCCCCGGAGGCTGGTACAATGAGCAGTTCTTC.

This clonotype was seen at least ten times. V gene TRBV28 combines with J gene TRBJ2-2, with D unclear. The V gene lost 1 base and the J gene lost 9 bases, with 3 bases spanning the gap. The CDR3 runs 11 residues. The V gene's germline CDR1 is MDHEN and CDR2 SYDVKM. The CDR3 loop reads CASSLLRELFF. Here the CDR3 DNA reads TGTGCCAGCAGTTTATTACGGGAGCTGTTTTTT.

This clonotype was seen ten or more times. The CDR3 DNA reads as TGTGCCAGCAGCCTACTCACAGGGGTCAATCAGCCCCAGCATTTT. It specifies CASSLLTGVNQPQHF. This chain uses TRBV5-5 with TRBJ1-5; TRBD1 agrees at 7 bases. Germline assignment: CDR1 SGHKS and CDR2 YYEKEE (reference sequence). The ends lost 4 bases at V and 3 bases at J; junction bases unmatched: 7. The CDR3 length is 15 residues.

This clonotype came up many times. The chain links TRBV30 to TRBJ1-3; tentative D call: TRBD1 (5 bases). The V gene lost 8 bases and the J gene lost 0 bases, with 5 bases spanning the gap. The CDR3 loop spans 11 amino acids. CDR1 is GTSNPN and CDR2 is SVGIG in the germline V gene (reference sequence). The CDR3 protein is CAGGSGNTIYF. CDR3 in DNA: TGTGCCGGGGGCTCTGGAAACACCATATATTTT.

This clonotype has ten or more counts. The chain links TRBV5-4 to TRBJ2-6, with D unclear. In germline, CDR1 is SGHNT, CDR2 YYREEE (reference sequence). The CDR3 sequence is 14 residues long. Trimming cost V 3 bases and J 0 bases, with 4 bases left between them. CDR3 nucleotide sequence: TGTGCCAGCAGCTCCGACTCTGGGGCCAACGTCCTGACTTTC. The encoded protein is CASSSDSGANVLTF.